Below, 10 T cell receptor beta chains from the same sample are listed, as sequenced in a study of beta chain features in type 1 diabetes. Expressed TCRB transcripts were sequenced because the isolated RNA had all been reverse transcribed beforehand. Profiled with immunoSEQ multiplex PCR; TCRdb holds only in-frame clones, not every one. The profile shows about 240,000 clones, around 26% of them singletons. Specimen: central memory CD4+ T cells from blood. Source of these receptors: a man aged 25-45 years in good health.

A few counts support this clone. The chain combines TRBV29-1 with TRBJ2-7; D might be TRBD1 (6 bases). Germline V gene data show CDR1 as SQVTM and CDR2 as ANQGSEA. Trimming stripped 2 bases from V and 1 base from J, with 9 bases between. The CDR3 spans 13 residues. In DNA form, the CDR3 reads TGCAGCGTTGAAACAGGGTTTTCCTACGAGCAGTACTTC. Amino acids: CSVETGFSYEQYF.

The CDR3 sequence is CASSLGLGDGNEQFF. CDR3 DNA: TGTGCCAGCAGCTTAGGGCTCGGGGACGGCAATGAGCAGTTCTTC. The chain has TRBV11-3 and TRBJ2-1; D assignment may be TRBD1 or TRBD2 (5 bases each). The ends were cut back, 1 base at V and 6 bases at J, with 13 bases in the middle. Germline-derived CDR1 and CDR2 are SGHNT and YENEEA. The CDR3 covers 15 residues.

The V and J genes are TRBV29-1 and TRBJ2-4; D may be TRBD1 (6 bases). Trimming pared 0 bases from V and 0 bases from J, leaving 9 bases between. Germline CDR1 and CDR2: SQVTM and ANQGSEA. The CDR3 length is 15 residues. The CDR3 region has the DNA TGCAGCGTTGAAGACAGGGGTCGAGCCAAAAACATTCAGTACTTC. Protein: CSVEDRGRAKNIQYF.

The CDR3 nucleotides read TGTGCCACCAGCGACCCGGACAGTCCCTACGAGCAGTACTTC. It encodes CATSDPDSPYEQYF. The V call is TRBV15, the J call TRBJ2-7; D perhaps matches TRBD1 (6 bases). V was shortened by 5 bases and J by 2 bases, with 13 bases between the two germline ends. Germline lookup yields CDR1 LNHNV and CDR2 YYDKDF (reference sequence). The CDR3 is 14 amino acids.

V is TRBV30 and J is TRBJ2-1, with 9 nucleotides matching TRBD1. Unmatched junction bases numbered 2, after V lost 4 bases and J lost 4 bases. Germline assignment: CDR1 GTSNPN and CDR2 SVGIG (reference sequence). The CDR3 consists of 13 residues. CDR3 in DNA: TGTGCCTGGAACAGGGGGCCATACAATGAGCAGTTCTTC. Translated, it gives CAWNRGPYNEQFF.

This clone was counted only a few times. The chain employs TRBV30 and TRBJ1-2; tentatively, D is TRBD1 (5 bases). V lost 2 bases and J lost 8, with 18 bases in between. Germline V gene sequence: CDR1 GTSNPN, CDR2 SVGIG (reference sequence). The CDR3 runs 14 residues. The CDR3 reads CAWSFGARGEGYTF. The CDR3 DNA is TGTGCCTGGAGTTTCGGGGCCCGGGGAGAAGGCTACACCTTC.

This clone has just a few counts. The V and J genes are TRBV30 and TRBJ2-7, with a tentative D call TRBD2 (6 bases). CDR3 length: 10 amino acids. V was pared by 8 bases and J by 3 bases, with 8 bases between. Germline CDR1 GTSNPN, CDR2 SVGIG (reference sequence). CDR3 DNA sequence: TGTGCCGGGGGGATCTACGAGCAGTACTTC. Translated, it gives CAGGIYEQYF.

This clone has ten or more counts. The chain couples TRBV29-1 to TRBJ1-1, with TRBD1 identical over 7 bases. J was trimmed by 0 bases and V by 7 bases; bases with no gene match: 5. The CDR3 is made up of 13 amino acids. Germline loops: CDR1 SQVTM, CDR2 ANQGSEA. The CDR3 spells CSATGQMNTEAFF. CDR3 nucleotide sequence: TGCAGCGCCACGGGACAGATGAACACTGAAGCTTTCTTT.

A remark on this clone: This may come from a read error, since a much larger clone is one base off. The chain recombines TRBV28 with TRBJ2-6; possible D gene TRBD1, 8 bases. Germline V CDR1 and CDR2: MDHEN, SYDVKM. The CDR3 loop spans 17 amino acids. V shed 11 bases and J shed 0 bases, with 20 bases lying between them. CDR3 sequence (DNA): TGTGCCCGCCTTTCACAGGGGGGGCACTCTGGGGCCAACGTCCTGACTTTC. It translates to CARLSQGGHSGANVLTF.

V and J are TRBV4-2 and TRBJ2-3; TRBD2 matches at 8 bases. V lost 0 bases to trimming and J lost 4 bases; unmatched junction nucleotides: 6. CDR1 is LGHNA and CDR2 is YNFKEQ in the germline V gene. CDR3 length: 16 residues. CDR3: CASSQEVRGGSDTQYF. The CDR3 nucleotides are TGTGCCAGCAGCCAAGAAGTCCGGGGGGGCTCAGATACGCAGTATTTT.